This T cell receptor (beta chain) appears in the sequencing data of a study of OX40 agonist ivuxolimab in advanced cancers. Study summary: The treatment was a fully human IgG2 OX40 agonist, ivuxolimab.

The protocol was immunoSEQ multiplex PCR, while the TCRdb copy is restricted to in-frame clones and leaves out a portion. The repertoire holds roughly 50,000 clones, with roughly 83% as singletons. This clone was seen once. Its antigen is currently unknown. Study results and caveats: At 0.1 to 3.0 mg/kg, clonal expansion of CD4+ and CD8+ blood T cells had occurred by week 6. Clonal expansion among partial responders at 0.1-3.0 mg/kg ranked near the lowest.

CDR3 length equals 15 residues. V was shortened by 6 bases and J by 0 bases, with 13 bases between the two germline ends. Germline V gene data show CDR1 as SGHKS and CDR2 as YYEKEE (reference sequence). This receptor was obtained from an adult with an advanced solid tumor such as melanoma, head and neck, liver or kidney cancer. J is TRBJ1-5 and V is TRBV5-5; D is possibly TRBD1 (5 bases). The material was CD4+ or CD8+ T cells sorted from blood, obtained in a trial of the OX40 agonist ivuxolimab. The CDR3 DNA reads as TGTGCCAGCACCCCCGCAGGGATTAGCAATCAGCCCCAGCATTTT. It yields the protein CASTPAGISNQPQHF.